The present T cell receptor beta chain was sequenced within a study of Ad26.COV2.S vaccination and SARS-CoV-2 variants. Treatment meaning: some 20 received Ad26.COV2.S at low or high dose, single or two shots; 5 received placebo; per-sample allocation not given. Each sample was drawn 63 days after the first injection (of vaccine or placebo). Data came from immunoSEQ multiplex PCR; TCRdb stores just in-frame clones and leaves some out. The sample shows roughly 270,000 clones, about 89% of them seen only once. V lost 5 bases to trimming and J lost 5 bases, with 15 bases between them. CDR1 SGHTA and CDR2 FQGTGA come from the germline V gene. The CDR3 has 14 amino acids.

The sequences come from peripheral blood, collected in a trial of Ad26.COV2.S vaccine versus placebo. The J gene is TRBJ1-1, the V gene TRBV7-3; D remains unclear. This TCR derives from a person between 18 and 65 years old who received the Ad26.COV2.S COVID-19 vaccine or a placebo. The CDR3 here is CASSQQGQGTEAFF. In DNA form, the CDR3 reads TGTGCCAGCAGCCAACAAGGCCAAGGTACTGAAGCTTTCTTT.